The 12 T cell receptor beta chains in this list originate from one sample, sequenced in a study of blood T cell repertoires in COVID-19. TCRdb keeps only in-frame clones here, not all; method: immunoSEQ multiplex PCR. The sample contains approximately 260,000 clones, 88% of which appear only once. The sequenced sample consisted of peripheral blood. These receptor sequences come from a woman in her 70s with COVID-19, enrolled during active disease.

DNA of the CDR3: TGCGCCAGCAGCATGGATGGACAGAACTATGGCTACACCTTC. This encodes CASSMDGQNYGYTF. V and J are TRBV5-1 and TRBJ1-2; D is possibly TRBD1 (6 bases). Per germline, CDR1 SGHRS and CDR2 YFSETQ. Trimming left V 4 bases short and J 2 bases short, with 12 bases between. There are 14 residues in the CDR3.

This clone was seen just once. Here the CDR3 reads CASSTAGTGPSTDTQYF. CDR3 nucleotides: TGCGCCAGCAGCACGGCGGGGACAGGGCCATCCACAGATACGCAGTATTTT. The chain has TRBV5-1 and TRBJ2-3, with TRBD1 identical over 9 bases. V was pared by 4 bases and J by 2 bases, with 11 bases of the junction left unmatched. This CDR3 comprises 17 residues. Per germline, CDR1 SGHRS and CDR2 YFSETQ.

The chain combines TRBV14 with TRBJ2-7, with D perhaps TRBD1 (6 bases). The CDR3 runs 14 residues. V gave up 4 bases and J gave up 2 bases, with 12 bases separating them. Germline values: CDR1 SGHDN, CDR2 FVKESK. The DNA for the CDR3 is TGTGCCAGCAGCCTGGGTGGGGGCACCTACGAGCAGTACTTC. Translating it yields CASSLGGGTYEQYF.

Here the CDR3 DNA reads TGTGCCAGCAGCCAAGATCCCACCTACGAGCAGTACTTC. Encoded protein: CASSQDPTYEQYF. This chain connects TRBV4-2 to TRBJ2-7; D unresolved. The germline V and J ends were trimmed by 0 bases and 2 bases, with 5 bases remaining between them. The CDR3 sequence is 13 residues long. Per the germline V gene, CDR1 is LGHNA and CDR2 is YNFKEQ.

The rearrangement uses TRBV9 and TRBJ1-1; 9 nucleotides line up with TRBD1. Germline values: CDR1 SGDLS, CDR2 YYNGEE. The CDR3 contains 15 residues. V trimming: 4 bases; J trimming: 5 bases; junction bases outside the gene matches: 9. The CDR3 sequence is CASSYTGTGRTEAFF. The DNA of the CDR3 is TGTGCCAGCAGCTATACCGGGACAGGGAGGACTGAAGCTTTCTTT.

The V gene is TRBV5-1, the J gene TRBJ1-4; 12 nucleotides match TRBD1. V lost 4 bases to trimming and J lost 5 bases; unmatched junction nucleotides: 6. Germline-derived CDR1 and CDR2 are SGHRS and YFSETQ. This CDR3 contains 16 residues. DNA of the CDR3: TGCGCCAGCAGCCAGGGACAGGGGGCGCCGAATGAAAAACTGTTTTTT. Protein product: CASSQGQGAPNEKLFF.

This chain joins TRBV19 and TRBJ1-2, with TRBD1 as a possible D gene (5 bases). From germline, CDR1 is LNHDA and CDR2 SQIVND (reference sequence). CDR3 length: 13 residues. Trimming removed 4 bases at V and 6 bases at J, with 12 bases between. CDR3 sequence: CASSTRVRNGYTF. CDR3 in DNA: TGTGCCAGTAGTACCAGGGTCAGGAATGGCTACACCTTC.

The chain uses TRBV3-1 (or the pseudogene TRBV3-2) and TRBJ2-3, with 14 bases lining up with TRBD2. Germline CDR1 and CDR2: LGHDT and YNNKEL (reference sequence). With V trimmed by 4 bases and J by 4 bases, 4 bases remained unmatched. CDR3 size: 16 residues. CDR3 coding DNA: TGTGCCAGCAGCCTCCAGACTAGCGGGAGGGCAGATACGCAGTATTTT. Translating gives CASSLQTSGRADTQYF.

The rearrangement links TRBV23-1 to TRBJ1-2; 7 bases match TRBD1. TRBV23-1 is classed as an ORF, of uncertain function. V shed 3 bases, J shed 4 bases, and the junction held 8 bases outside the gene matches. This CDR3 contains 15 residues. The CDR3 nucleotides read TGCGCCAGCAGTCAGCCGGGACAGCTTACCTATGGCTACACCTTC. Its protein product is CASSQPGQLTYGYTF.

CDR3 amino acids: CASSQPAGNTIYF. The CDR3 DNA sequence: TGTGCCAGCAGCCAACCCGCGGGAAACACCATATATTTT. The chain employs TRBV3-1 (or the pseudogene TRBV3-2) and TRBJ1-3, with unresolved D. Germline CDR1 is LGHDT and CDR2 is YNNKEL (reference sequence). CDR3 size: 13 residues. V was trimmed by 2 bases and J by 4 bases, leaving 6 bases between them.

The chain is built from TRBV6-1 and TRBJ1-2, with 8 bases matching TRBD1. After removal of 2 bases from V and 4 bases from J, the junction contained 0 bases not matched to a gene. The CDR3 covers 13 residues. Germline V gene sequence: CDR1 MNHNS, CDR2 SASEGT. The CDR3, as DNA: TGTGCCAGCAGTGAAACAGGGGGCTATGGCTACACCTTC. This translates into CASSETGGYGYTF.

The V and J genes are TRBV6-5 and TRBJ2-2; 7 positions match TRBD2. With 7 bases clipped from V and 6 bases from J, the junction kept 8 bases outside the gene matches. Germline loops: CDR1 MNHEY, CDR2 SVGAGI. This CDR3 has 14 residues. The CDR3 DNA sequence: TGTGCCAGCACTCAGGCGGGAGCATCCGGGGAGCTGTTTTTT. Its protein is CASTQAGASGELFF.